This T cell receptor beta chain was captured by sequencing in a study of cytomegalovirus exposure and HLA in healthy donors. Trimming pared 2 bases from V and 5 bases from J, leaving 10 bases between. Germline V gene sequence: CDR1 SGHTA, CDR2 FQGTGA. This CDR3 spans 14 amino acids. PCR amplification relied on 60 Vbeta primers (plus 13 Jbeta primers). Sequencing used immunoSEQ multiplex PCR; TCRdb keeps in-frame clones, though not all of them. The table lists 150,000 or so clones, about 76% of them singletons. What was sequenced was PBMCs. The chain recombines TRBV7-3 with TRBJ2-1, with D maybe TRBD2 (6 bases). This receptor was taken from a female donor in good health and CMV-seronegative. The CDR3 loop is CASSLAGPDNEQFF. The DNA of the CDR3 is TGTGCCAGCAGCTTAGCGGGGCCCGACAATGAGCAGTTCTTC.